In its sample, the clone carrying this TCR beta chain was seen a few times. What was sequenced were expressed TCRB transcripts, since all of the isolated RNA had been reverse transcribed. This table comes from immunoSEQ multiplex PCR, and its TCRdb copy is limited to in-frame clones, with some not included. The sample carries about 900,000 clones, under 20% recorded once. Unmatched junction bases numbered 2, after V lost 8 bases and J lost 1 base. Germline CDR1 SNHLY, CDR2 FYNNEI. This CDR3 is 12 amino acids long. This specimen comes from a study of beta chain features in type 1 diabetes. The chain links TRBV2 to TRBJ2-7, with 7 bases lining up with TRBD1. This receptor was obtained from a woman under 30 in good health. The specimen was naive CD4+ T cells from blood. CDR3 DNA sequence: TGTGCCAGCCGGGACAGTTCCTACGAGCAGTACTTC. It translates to CASRDSSYEQYF. The complete variable domain, with remaining parts taken from reference TRBV2 and TRBJ2-7, reads EPEVTQTPSHQVTQMGQEVILRCVPISNHLYFYWYRQILGQKVEFLVSFYNNEISEKSEIFDDQFSVERPDGSNFTLKIRSTKLEDSAMYFCASRDSSYEQYFGPGTRLTVT.